This is a list of T cell receptor beta chains from one sample in a study of cytomegalovirus exposure and HLA in healthy donors. The protocol was immunoSEQ multiplex PCR, while the TCRdb copy is restricted to in-frame clones and leaves out a portion. The data show about 35,000 clones, with around three quarters seen just once and 6% held by the top ten. The specimen was PBMCs. These receptors were collected from a male donor in good health and CMV-seronegative. Each CDR3 is given with its conserved first and last residue. The order of the fields is CDR3 protein, CDR3 DNA, J gene, V gene, D gene, clone size. The D gene is left open where the match is weak. Expanded clones get a size class; other rows say once, few or many, or leave the size out.

CAIRRQRDTGELFF	TGTGCCATCAGACGACAGCGGGACACCGGGGAGCTGTTTTTT	TRBJ2-2	TRBV10-3	.	once
CASSWGSRGPLGYTF	TGCGCCAGCAGCTGGGGGTCCAGGGGACCTCTCGGCTACACCTTC	TRBJ1-2	TRBV5-1	.	.
CATLRDYHNEQFF	TGTGCCACGCTACGAGACTACCACAATGAGCAGTTCTTC	TRBJ2-1	TRBV6-1	.	.
CASSGQNSVGYTF	TGTGCCAGCAGCGGTCAGAATTCTGTCGGCTACACCTTC	TRBJ1-2	TRBV5-4	.	.
CASSVGQGNYGYTF	TGTGCCAGCAGCGTAGGACAGGGCAACTATGGCTACACCTTC	TRBJ1-2	TRBV7-2	TRBD1	.
CSVVGTDLRHTEAFF	TGCAGCGTTGTAGGGACAGACTTACGACACACTGAAGCTTTCTTT	TRBJ1-1	TRBV29-1	TRBD1	.
CASSLNRDSRNEQFF	TGTGCCAGCAGCTTAAACAGGGATAGTCGCAATGAGCAGTTCTTC	TRBJ2-1	TRBV5-4	.	.
CASSLGAYEQYF	TGTGCCAGCAGCTTGGGAGCCTACGAGCAGTACTTC	TRBJ2-7	TRBV5-6	.	few
CASSPSGGGLGYGYTF	TGCGCCAGCAGCCCGAGTGGAGGGGGCTTGGGCTATGGCTACACCTTC	TRBJ1-2	TRBV4-1	TRBD1	few
CASSPDSPYEQYF	TGCGCCAGCAGCCCCGACAGCCCCTACGAGCAGTACTTC	TRBJ2-7	TRBV5-1	.	.
CASQPSGSYEQYF	TGTGCCAGTCAACCTAGCGGGAGTTACGAGCAGTACTTC	TRBJ2-7	TRBV19	TRBD2	.
CSVGGFAIRSYEQYF	TGCAGCGTTGGAGGATTCGCCATCCGGTCCTACGAGCAGTACTTC	TRBJ2-7	TRBV29-1	.	once
CASSEGGGNTEAFF	TGTGCCAGCAGTGAAGGTGGAGGGAACACTGAAGCTTTCTTT	TRBJ1-1	TRBV6-1	.	.
CASSLAPGNSPLHF	TGTGCCAGCAGCTTAGCGCCAGGGAATTCACCCCTCCACTTT	TRBJ1-6	TRBV7-2	.	few
CASSETTSGGNEQFF	TGTGCCAGCAGTGAAACGACTAGCGGGGGGAATGAGCAGTTCTTC	TRBJ2-1	TRBV6-1	TRBD2	.
CASSRSDNSPLHF	TGTGCCAGTAGTCGGAGTGATAATTCACCCCTCCACTTT	TRBJ1-6	TRBV19	.	.
CASRAQQTGNSQPQHF	TGTGCCAGCAGGGCTCAGCAGACAGGGAACTCTCAGCCCCAGCATTTT	TRBJ1-5	TRBV6-6	TRBD1	.
CASSPGLAYTDTQYF	TGTGCCAGCAGCCCGGGACTAGCCTACACAGATACGCAGTATTTT	TRBJ2-3	TRBV25-1	TRBD2	.
CASSLGGQGLYNEQFF	TGTGCCAGCAGCTTGGGAGGACAGGGTCTCTACAATGAGCAGTTCTTC	TRBJ2-1	TRBV5-4	TRBD1	.
CSVLLGPEQFF	TGCAGCGTATTACTAGGCCCTGAGCAGTTCTTC	TRBJ2-1	TRBV29-1	.	.
CASSARVQTDTEAFF	TGTGCCAGCAGTGCGAGAGTCCAAACGGACACTGAAGCTTTCTTT	TRBJ1-1	TRBV6-1	.	.
CASSWDRENQPQHF	TGTGCCAGCTCATGGGACAGGGAGAATCAGCCCCAGCATTTT	TRBJ1-5	TRBV18	TRBD1	.
CASSEGHRGKNTGELFF	TGTGCCAGCAGTGAGGGTCACAGGGGTAAGAACACCGGGGAGCTGTTTTTT	TRBJ2-2	TRBV25-1	TRBD1	.
CASSRTSGSHEQYF	TGTGCCAGCAGTCGAACTAGCGGGAGCCACGAGCAGTACTTC	TRBJ2-7	TRBV6-5	TRBD2	.
CASSLGLAGGYNEQFF	TGTGCCAGCAGCTTAGGACTAGCGGGGGGCTACAATGAGCAGTTCTTC	TRBJ2-1	TRBV11-3	TRBD2	.
CASSSRTARLSSPLHF	TGTGCCAGCAGCTCAAGGACAGCCCGCCTTTCATCACCCCTCCACTTT	TRBJ1-6	TRBV5-8	.	.
CASSALVDNEQFF	TGTGCCAGCAGTGCTTTAGTGGACAATGAGCAGTTCTTC	TRBJ2-1	TRBV6-1	.	.
CASSLGSSYNSPLHF	TGTGCCAGCAGCCTAGGAAGCTCCTATAATTCACCCCTCCACTTT	TRBJ1-6	TRBV5-4	.	.
CASSPGTGNEKLFF	TGTGCCAGCAGCCCAGGGACAGGGAACGAAAAACTGTTTTTT	TRBJ1-4	TRBV25-1	TRBD1	few